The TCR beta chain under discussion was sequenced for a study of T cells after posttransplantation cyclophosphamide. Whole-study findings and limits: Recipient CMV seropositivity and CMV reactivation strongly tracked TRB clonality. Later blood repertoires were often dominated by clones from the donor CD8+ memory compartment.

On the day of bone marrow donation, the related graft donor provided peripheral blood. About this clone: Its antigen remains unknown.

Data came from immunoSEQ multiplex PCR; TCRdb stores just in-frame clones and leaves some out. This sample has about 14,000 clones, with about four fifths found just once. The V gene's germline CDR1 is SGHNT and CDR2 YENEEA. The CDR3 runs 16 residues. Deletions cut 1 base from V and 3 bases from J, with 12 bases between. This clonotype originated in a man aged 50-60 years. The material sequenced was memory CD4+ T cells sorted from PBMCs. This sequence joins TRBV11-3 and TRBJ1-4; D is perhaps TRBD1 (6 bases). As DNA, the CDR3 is TGTGCCAGCAGCTTAGCCTTTTCAGGGGCTAATGAAAAACTGTTTTTT. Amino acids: CASSLAFSGANEKLFF.